The 23 T cell receptor beta chains given below trace back to one sample, sequenced in a study of cytomegalovirus exposure and HLA in healthy donors. Here immunoSEQ multiplex PCR was the method, and the copy in TCRdb shows in-frame clones only, minus some. The table shows 150,000 to 200,000 clones, with less than 85% occurring only once. The specimen sequenced was PBMCs. Every receptor here comes from a man younger than 35 in good health and CMV-seropositive.

This chain connects TRBV9 to TRBJ2-7, with D possibly matching TRBD2 (6 bases). Germline assignment: CDR1 SGDLS and CDR2 YYNGEE. V was clipped by 0 bases and J by 6 bases, with 13 bases between them. The CDR3 length is 14 residues. The CDR3 is CASSVVGGSREQYF. CDR3 sequence (DNA): TGTGCCAGCAGCGTAGTGGGGGGTTCGCGCGAGCAGTACTTC.

CDR3 protein: CAWTGILNTEAFF. CDR3 coding DNA: TGTGCCTGGACGGGGATCCTTAACACTGAAGCTTTCTTT. The chain recombines TRBV30 with TRBJ1-1; D ambiguous. CDR1 and CDR2 (germline): GTSNPN, SVGIG (reference sequence). The CDR3 spans 13 residues. The germline V and J ends were trimmed by 4 bases and 2 bases, with 11 bases remaining between them.

The V call is TRBV5-6, the J call TRBJ1-5, with TRBD1 as a possible D gene (5 bases). V lost 0 bases, J lost 3 bases, and 7 bases lay in between. Germline V CDR1 and CDR2: SGHDT, YYEEEE. This CDR3 comprises 14 residues. The CDR3 DNA reads TGTGCCAGCAGCTTGGGACAGTTCAATCAGCCCCAGCATTTT. It translates to CASSLGQFNQPQHF. Drawing the rest from reference TRBV5-6 and TRBJ1-5, the complete variable domain is DAGVTQSPTHLIKTRGQQVTLRCSPKSGHDTVSWYQQALGQGPQFIFQYYEEEERQRGNFPDRFSGHQFPNYSSELNVNALLLGDSALYLCASSLGQFNQPQHFGDGTRLSIL.

In DNA form, the CDR3 reads TGTGCCAGCAGCGTCGGACAGGGGACTGAAGCTTTCTTT. Translation: CASSVGQGTEAFF. The V and J genes are TRBV9 and TRBJ1-1; TRBD1 matches at 9 bases. This CDR3 has 13 amino acids. J gave up 5 bases and V 2 bases, and 1 base lay outside the gene matches. Germline V gene data show CDR1 as SGDLS and CDR2 as YYNGEE. Combining the CDR3 with reference TRBV9 and TRBJ1-1 gives the whole variable domain DSGVTQTPKHLITATGQRVTLRCSPRSGDLSVYWYQQSLDQGLQFLIQYYNGEERAKGNILERFSAQQFPDLHSELNLSSLELGDSALYFCASSVGQGTEAFFGQGTRLTVV.

The chain combines TRBV6-1 with TRBJ1-2; weak D call: TRBD1 (6 bases). This CDR3 is 16 amino acids long. CDR1 and CDR2 (germline): MNHNS, SASEGT. Between the trimmed V and J ends, which lost 4 bases and 2 bases, there was a span of 17 bases. The CDR3 DNA reads as TGTGCCAGCAGTGTTCAAGGGGGTAGATTCAACTATGGCTACACCTTC. It specifies CASSVQGGRFNYGYTF.

The chain recombines TRBV2 with TRBJ2-3, with TRBD1 matching over 8 bases. V dropped 4 bases and J dropped 4; count of bases not matched to a gene: 4. This CDR3 has 14 amino acids. CDR1 is SNHLY, CDR2 FYNNEI, per germline. The CDR3 DNA is TGTGCCAGCAGTGGACAGGGGCAGGCAGATACGCAGTATTTT. It codes for CASSGQGQADTQYF.

The genes are TRBV4-1 and TRBJ2-7; D is possibly TRBD2 (5 bases). V was clipped by 4 bases and J by 6 bases, with 7 bases between them. Germline-derived CDR1 and CDR2 are MGHRA and YSYEKL. CDR3 length equals 11 residues. CDR3 coding DNA: TGCGCCAGCAGCCTAAGCGGCGAGCAGTACTTC. This codes for CASSLSGEQYF.

This clone was detected only once. The chain links TRBV5-6 to TRBJ2-7; TRBD2 matches 12 bases. CDR1 and CDR2 (germline): SGHDT, YYEEEE. V lost 0 bases, J lost 6 bases, and 1 base stayed unmatched. The CDR3 totals 14 residues. The CDR3 nucleotides read TGTGCCAGCAGCTTGGGGACTAGCGGGACCGAGCAGTACTTC. This encodes CASSLGTSGTEQYF.

The chain joins TRBV28 to TRBJ2-3, with TRBD1 as a possible D gene (6 bases). CDR3 length equals 15 residues. V shed 5 bases and J shed 0 bases, with 12 bases lying between them. The germline CDR1 and CDR2 sequences are MDHEN and SYDVKM. The CDR3 DNA is TGTGCCAGCAGTGACTCAGGGGATAGCACAGATACGCAGTATTTT. As protein: CASSDSGDSTDTQYF.

V usage is TRBV28 and J usage is TRBJ2-7; TRBD2 is a possible D gene (7 bases). The V end was cut by 4 bases, the J end by 4 bases, with 11 bases between. The germline gives CDR1 MDHEN, CDR2 SYDVKM. The length of the CDR3 is 13 residues. The CDR3 protein is CASSYREGYEQYF. The CDR3 DNA reads as TGTGCCAGCAGTTACAGGGAGGGGTACGAGCAGTACTTC.

This chain uses TRBV27 with TRBJ2-3; D is unresolved. The V gene lost 4 bases and the J gene lost 0 bases, with 8 bases spanning the gap. Looked up from germline, CDR1 is MNHEY and CDR2 is SMNVEV (reference sequence). This CDR3 is built from 14 residues. CDR3 nucleotides: TGTGCCAGCAGTTCCCTTTCTAGCACAGATACGCAGTATTTT. Amino acid sequence: CASSSLSSTDTQYF.

The rearrangement joins TRBV9 to TRBJ1-2, with TRBD1 identical over 10 bases. This CDR3 has 17 residues. Germline V gene data show CDR1 as SGDLS and CDR2 as YYNGEE. V lost 3 bases and J lost 6; bases outside the gene matches: 14. As DNA, the CDR3 is TGTGCCAGCAGCGCCCAGGGGGTGGGACAGGGGAACGATGGCTACACCTTC. It is translated as CASSAQGVGQGNDGYTF.

The sample holds one count of this clone. V is TRBV6-1 and J is TRBJ1-2; D is uncertain. Trimming took off 9 bases at V and 10 bases at J, with 15 bases between the two ends. This CDR3 is built from 11 residues. The germline V gene encodes CDR1 MNHNS and CDR2 SASEGT. Here the CDR3 DNA reads TGTGCCAGGGGGTCCTCCGGGGACTACACCTTC. Encoded protein: CARGSSGDYTF.

The sample holds a few counts of this clone. This sequence joins TRBV5-5 and TRBJ2-7; 7 bases line up with TRBD1. The CDR3 is 12 amino acids. The V and J ends lost 2 bases and 5 bases, in that order; junction bases with no gene match: 1. CDR1 is SGHKS and CDR2 is YYEKEE in the germline V gene (reference sequence). The CDR3 is CASSFTGDEQYF. In DNA, the CDR3 is TGTGCCAGCAGCTTTACAGGGGACGAGCAGTACTTC.

The chain combines TRBV27 with TRBJ2-7, with 9 nucleotides matching TRBD1. The CDR3 has 11 residues. CDR1 is MNHEY, CDR2 SMNVEV, per germline (reference sequence). The ends lost 6 bases at V and 11 bases at J; junction bases unmatched: 5. CDR3 bases: TGTGCCAGCAGCCAAGGGACAGGGAAGTACTTC. Translating it yields CASSQGTGKYF.

As regards this clone: This same CDR3 is encoded by further DNA sequences in the sample. The V and J genes are TRBV9 and TRBJ2-7; TRBD1 is a possible D gene (5 bases). The CDR3 runs 15 residues. V was shortened by 0 bases and J by 0 bases, with 10 bases between the two germline ends. Germline V CDR1 and CDR2: SGDLS, YYNGEE. The CDR3 region has the DNA TGTGCCAGCAGCGTAGGTGACAGCTCCTCCTACGAGCAGTACTTC. Residues: CASSVGDSSSYEQYF.

The CDR3 DNA reads as TGTGCCACCAGCAGAGATTCGACAGGGAACGGCTACACCTTC. Amino acids: CATSRDSTGNGYTF. The chain joins TRBV15 to TRBJ1-2; TRBD1 aligns across 7 bases. This CDR3 is 14 amino acids long. Germline values: CDR1 LNHNV, CDR2 YYDKDF (reference sequence). J lost 8 bases, V lost 0 bases, and 6 bases had no gene match.

V is TRBV5-1 and J is TRBJ2-3; TRBD2 matches 10 bases. The CDR3 has 16 residues. Per the germline V gene, CDR1 is SGHRS and CDR2 is YFSETQ. Trimming at V came to 4 bases and at J to 3 bases, leaving 8 bases not matched to a gene. This CDR3 reads CASSVSGRAGTDTQYF. The CDR3 coding sequence is TGCGCCAGCAGCGTGAGCGGGAGGGCCGGAACAGATACGCAGTATTTT.

The chain recombines TRBV5-1 with TRBJ2-1, with TRBD2 identical over 7 bases. J lost 4 bases, V lost 7 bases, and 5 bases had no gene match. The CDR3 covers 13 residues. The germline V gene encodes CDR1 SGHRS and CDR2 YFSETQ. CDR3: CASWGGGYNEQFF. The CDR3 DNA is TGCGCCAGCTGGGGGGGTGGGTACAATGAGCAGTTCTTC.

Here the CDR3 DNA reads TGTGCCAGCAGCTTGGCCATAACTAGCGGCACCACAGATACGCAGTATTTT. This codes for CASSLAITSGTTDTQYF. The V call is TRBV5-8, the J call TRBJ2-3; 8 positions agree with TRBD2. This CDR3 spans 17 amino acids. Germline CDR1 and CDR2: SGHTS and YDEGEE. J was trimmed by 2 bases and V by 0 bases; bases with no gene match: 8.

V gene TRBV4-2 combines with J gene TRBJ1-1; 7 bases line up with TRBD1. Germline-derived CDR1 and CDR2 are LGHNA and YNFKEQ. This CDR3 is 14 amino acids long. The trim removed 1 base at V and 6 bases at J, leaving 5 bases unmatched. CDR3 residues: CASSQGGGVAEAFF. For the CDR3, the DNA is TGTGCCAGCAGCCAAGGAGGGGGCGTCGCTGAAGCTTTCTTT.

With respect to this clone: The sample contains more than one DNA sequence encoding this CDR3. The CDR3: CASSFGGNSPLHF. The CDR3 region has the DNA TGTGCCAGCAGTTTTGGGGGGAATTCACCCCTCCACTTT. This sequence joins TRBV27 and TRBJ1-6, with D possibly matching TRBD1 (5 bases). V lost 3 bases to trimming and J lost 7 bases, with 7 bases between them. Germline V CDR1 and CDR2: MNHEY, SMNVEV (reference sequence). This CDR3 region has 13 residues.

The chain joins TRBV28 to TRBJ1-2; 8 bases map to TRBD1. V was pared by 7 bases and J by 7 bases, with 20 bases of the junction left unmatched. There are 17 residues in the CDR3. Germline values: CDR1 MDHEN, CDR2 SYDVKM. CDR3 bases: TGTGCCAGCACCCTCCGGACAGGGAGGAAACTTAAGGGTGGCTACACCTTC. It is translated as CASTLRTGRKLKGGYTF.